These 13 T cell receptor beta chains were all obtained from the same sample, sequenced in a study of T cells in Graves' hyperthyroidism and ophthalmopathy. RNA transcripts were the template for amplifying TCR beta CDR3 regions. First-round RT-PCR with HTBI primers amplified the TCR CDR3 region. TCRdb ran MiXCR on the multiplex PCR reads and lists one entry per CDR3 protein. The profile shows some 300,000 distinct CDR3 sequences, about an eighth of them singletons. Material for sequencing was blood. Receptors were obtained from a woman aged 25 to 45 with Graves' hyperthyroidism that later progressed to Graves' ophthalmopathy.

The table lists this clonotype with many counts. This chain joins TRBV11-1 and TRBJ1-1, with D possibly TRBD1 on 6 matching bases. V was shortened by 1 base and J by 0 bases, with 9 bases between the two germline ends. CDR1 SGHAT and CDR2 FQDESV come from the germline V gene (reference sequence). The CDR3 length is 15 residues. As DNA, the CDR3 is TGTGCCAGCAGCTTAGTAGGGGGATTGAACACTGAAGCTTTCTTT. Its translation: CASSLVGGLNTEAFF.

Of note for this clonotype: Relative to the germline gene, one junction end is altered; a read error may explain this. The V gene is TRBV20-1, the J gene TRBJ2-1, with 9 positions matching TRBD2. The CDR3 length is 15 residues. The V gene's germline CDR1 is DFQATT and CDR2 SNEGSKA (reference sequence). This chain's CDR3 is CSAPRLAEAYSEQFF. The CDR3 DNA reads TGCAGTGCTCCAAGACTAGCGGAGGCCTACAGTGAGCAGTTCTTC.

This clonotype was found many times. The CDR3 nucleotides read TGCAGTGCTAGAGATCCTCCCCACAATGAGCAGTTCTTC. Residues: CSARDPPHNEQFF. This rearrangement joins TRBV20-1 to TRBJ2-1; D call uncertain. V was pared by 0 bases and J by 5 bases, with 8 bases between. CDR1 DFQATT and CDR2 SNEGSKA come from the germline V gene (reference sequence). The CDR3 extends over 13 amino acids.

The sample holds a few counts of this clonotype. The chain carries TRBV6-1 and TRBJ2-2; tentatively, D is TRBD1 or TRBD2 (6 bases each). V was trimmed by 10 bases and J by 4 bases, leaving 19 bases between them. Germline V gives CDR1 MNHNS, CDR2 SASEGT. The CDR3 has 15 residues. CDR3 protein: CATMIGGSGTGELFF. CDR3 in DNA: TGTGCCACCATGATAGGGGGGAGTGGCACCGGGGAGCTGTTTTTT.

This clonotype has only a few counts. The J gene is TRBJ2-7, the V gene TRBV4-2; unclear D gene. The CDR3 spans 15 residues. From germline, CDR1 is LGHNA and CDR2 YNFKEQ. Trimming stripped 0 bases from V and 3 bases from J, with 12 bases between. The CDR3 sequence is CASSQETAGNYEQYF. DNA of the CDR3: TGTGCCAGCAGCCAAGAAACTGCAGGAAACTACGAGCAGTACTTC.

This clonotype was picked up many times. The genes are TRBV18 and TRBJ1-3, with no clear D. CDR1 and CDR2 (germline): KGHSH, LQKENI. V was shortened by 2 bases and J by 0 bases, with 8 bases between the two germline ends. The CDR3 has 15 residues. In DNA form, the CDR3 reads TGTGCCAGCTCACCATCTGCGGACTCTGGAAACACCATATATTTT. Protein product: CASSPSADSGNTIYF.

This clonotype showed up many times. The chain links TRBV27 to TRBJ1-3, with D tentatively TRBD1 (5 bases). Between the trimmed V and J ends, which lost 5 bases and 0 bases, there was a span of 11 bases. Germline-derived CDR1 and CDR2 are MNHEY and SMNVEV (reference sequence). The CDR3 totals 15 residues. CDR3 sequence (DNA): TGTGCCAGCAGTCGCGACAGTAGCTCTGGAAACACCATATATTTT. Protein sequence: CASSRDSSSGNTIYF.

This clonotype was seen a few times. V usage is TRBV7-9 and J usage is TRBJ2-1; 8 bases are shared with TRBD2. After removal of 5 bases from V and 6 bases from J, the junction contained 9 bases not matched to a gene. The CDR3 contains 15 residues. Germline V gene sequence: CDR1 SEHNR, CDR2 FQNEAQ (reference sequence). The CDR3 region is CASSPGGGVSNEQFF. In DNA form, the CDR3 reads TGTGCCAGCAGCCCGGGGGGGGGGGTATCCAATGAGCAGTTCTTC.

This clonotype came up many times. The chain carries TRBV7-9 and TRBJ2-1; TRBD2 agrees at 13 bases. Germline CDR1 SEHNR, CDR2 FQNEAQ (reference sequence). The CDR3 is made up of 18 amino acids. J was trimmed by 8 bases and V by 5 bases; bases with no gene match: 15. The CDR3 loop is CASSRDIGTSGTRDEQFF. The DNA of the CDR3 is TGTGCCAGCAGCCGGGACATCGGGACTAGCGGGACCCGGGATGAGCAGTTCTTC.

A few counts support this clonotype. This chain's CDR3 is CASSALGNNEKLFF. CDR3 nucleotides: TGTGCCAGCAGCGCCCTGGGGAATAATGAAAAACTGTTTTTT. The chain is built from TRBV9 and TRBJ1-4; D gene ambiguous. The V end was cut by 3 bases, the J end by 4 bases, with 10 bases between. The CDR3 is 14 residues long. In germline, CDR1 is SGDLS, CDR2 YYNGEE.

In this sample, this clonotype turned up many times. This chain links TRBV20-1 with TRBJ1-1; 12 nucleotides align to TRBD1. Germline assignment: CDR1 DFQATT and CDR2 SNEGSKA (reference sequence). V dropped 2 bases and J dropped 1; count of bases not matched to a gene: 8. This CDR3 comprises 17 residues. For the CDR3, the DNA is TGCAGTGCTAGATCCTGGGGGACAGGGGGCCCGAACACTGAAGCTTTCTTT. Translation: CSARSWGTGGPNTEAFF.

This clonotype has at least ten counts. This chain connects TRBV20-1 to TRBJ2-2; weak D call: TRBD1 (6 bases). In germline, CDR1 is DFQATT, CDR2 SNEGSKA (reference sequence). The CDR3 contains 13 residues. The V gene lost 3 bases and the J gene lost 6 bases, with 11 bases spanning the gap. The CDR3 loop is CSASRAGAGELFF. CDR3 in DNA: TGCAGTGCTAGCAGGGCAGGGGCCGGGGAGCTGTTTTTT.

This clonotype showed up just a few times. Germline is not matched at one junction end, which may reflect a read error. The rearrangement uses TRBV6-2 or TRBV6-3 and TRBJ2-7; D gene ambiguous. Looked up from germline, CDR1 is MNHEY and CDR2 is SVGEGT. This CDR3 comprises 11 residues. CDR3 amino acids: CTSNDFYEQYF. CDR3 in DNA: TGTACCAGCAATGACTTTTACGAGCAGTACTTC.